This T cell receptor (beta chain) was identified in a study of tumor-infiltrating lymphocytes in localized non-small cell lung cancer. Study-level information: From each patient, both tumor and uninvolved lung, non-adjacent to tumor, were sampled.

As concerns this clone: What it binds is unknown.

The repertoire was sequenced with immunoSEQ multiplex PCR; TCRdb's copy has only in-frame clones and lacks some. Among several thousand clones listed, roughly four fifths were seen once. Study-wide findings and caveats: TCRbeta sequencing showed higher T cell infiltration in tumors than uninvolved lung.

The material sequenced was uninvolved lung tissue not adjacent to the tumor. The TCR originated in a human donor with non-small cell lung cancer.

Written as DNA, the CDR3 is TGTGCCAGCAGCGATGGTTACGGGGGCCCCTACGAGCAGTACTTC. Its translation is CASSDGYGGPYEQYF. The V and J genes are TRBV9 and TRBJ2-7; D may match TRBD1 or TRBD2 (6 bases each). Germline V gene lookup returns CDR1 SGDLS and CDR2 YYNGEE. Trimming removed 3 bases from V and 2 bases from J, with 15 bases in between. This CDR3 spans 15 amino acids.